The 6 T cell receptor beta chains listed next were all sequenced from one sample in a study of patients and donors after allogeneic stem cell transplantation (dated by TCRdb to 2019 to 2021). Libraries were made using RT-PCR. These reads were obtained on a NextSeq 550. The raw public reads went through TCRdb reprocessing: fastp at Q25, MiXCR clone calling, in-frame beta chains kept. Under each unique CDR3 protein, matching rows form one entry showing the most common genes and DNA. This sample holds more than 150,000 distinct CDR3 sequences; approximately 41% were observed only once. The ten largest clones represent approximately 32% of the sample. Sequenced: blood, either unsorted or a sorted T cell fraction (not recorded which). The receptors were sampled from a human donor who was either an allogeneic HSCT recipient or a stem cell or donor lymphocyte infusion donor (not recorded which). It is not recorded whose cells these are; they may come from a transplant donor.

This clonotype was detected only a few times. V is TRBV7-3 and J is TRBJ2-1; TRBD2 agrees at 11 bases. V dropped 1 base and J dropped 6; count of bases not matched to a gene: 2. The CDR3 runs to 15 residues. CDR1 SGHTA and CDR2 FQGTGA come from the germline V gene. Here the CDR3 reads CASSLKLAGVNEQFF. CDR3 bases: TGTGCCAGCAGCTTAAAACTAGCGGGAGTCAATGAGCAGTTCTTC.

This sequence joins TRBV2 and TRBJ2-4; D not resolved. Deletions cut 5 bases from V and 5 bases from J, with 7 bases between. CDR3 length equals 12 residues. Germline V lookup: CDR1 SNHLY, CDR2 FYNNEI. The CDR3 region has the DNA TGTGCCAGCAGTTCTGACCAAAACATTCAGTACTTC. Residues: CASSSDQNIQYF.

Details on this clonotype: A read error may be the cause here, since a much bigger clone is one base away. This sequence joins TRBV12-3 or TRBV12-4 and TRBJ2-5, with unresolved D. CDR3 length: 11 residues. Trimming stripped 3 bases from V and 5 bases from J, with 4 bases between. CDR3 in DNA: TGTGCCAGCAGTTTTGAGGAGACCCAGTACTTC. This gives the protein CASSFEETQYF.

The chain couples TRBV29-1 to TRBJ1-1, with D perhaps matching TRBD1 (5 bases). CDR1 and CDR2 from the germline V gene are SQVTM and ANQGSEA. V was shortened by 6 bases and J by 7 bases, with 12 bases between the two germline ends. CDR3 length equals 11 residues. The CDR3 loop reads CSVESTGEAFF. The CDR3 bases are TGCAGCGTGGAAAGCACAGGTGAAGCTTTCTTT.

This clonotype was recorded many times. The chain couples TRBV6-1 to TRBJ1-1; D unresolved. The germline V and J ends were trimmed by 9 bases and 7 bases, with 6 bases remaining between them. The CDR3 is made up of 9 amino acids. Germline lookup yields CDR1 MNHNS and CDR2 SASEGT. The CDR3 protein is CASGIEAFF. DNA for the CDR3: TGTGCCAGTGGAATTGAAGCTTTCTTT.

The chain carries TRBV7-2 and TRBJ1-1; D is unresolved. Germline CDR1 reads SGHTA; CDR2 reads FQGNSA. The V end lost 3 bases, the J end lost 5 bases, and 22 bases lay between the germline ends. This CDR3 comprises 17 residues. The CDR3 loop is CASSFYATVRLGTEAFF. The DNA of the CDR3 is TGTGCCAGCAGCTTTTACGCCACGGTCCGACTGGGGACTGAAGCTTTCTTT. Full variable domain (outside the CDR3, taken from reference TRBV7-2 and TRBJ1-1): GAGVSQSPSNKVTEKGKDVELRCDPISGHTALYWYRQSLGQGLEFLIYFQGNSAPDKSGLPSDRFSAERTGGSVSTLTIQRTQQEDSAVYLCASSFYATVRLGTEAFFGQGTRLTVV.